This TCR beta chain was found in a study of T cell responses to AZD1222 COVID-19 vaccine. The CDR3 runs 13 residues. V was pared by 8 bases and J by 0 bases, with 8 bases between. The germline V gene encodes CDR1 SNHLY and CDR2 FYNNEI. Libraries were prepared by immunoSEQ multiplex PCR; TCRdb keeps only in-frame clonotypes and omits some of them. In the table there are approximately 120,000 clones, roughly 90% of which are singletons. The chain is built from TRBV2 and TRBJ1-3; D gene unclear. This sequence was found in an adult in good health. The sequencing used peripheral blood, collected on day 0 of MenACWY control vaccination. DNA of the CDR3: TGTGCCAGCGGATCAGACTCTGGAAACACCATATATTTT. Protein: CASGSDSGNTIYF. Full variable domain (remainder filled in from reference TRBV2 and TRBJ1-3): EPEVTQTPSHQVTQMGQEVILRCVPISNHLYFYWYRQILGQKVEFLVSFYNNEISEKSEIFDDQFSVERPDGSNFTLKIRSTKLEDSAMYFCASGSDSGNTIYFGEGSWLTVV.